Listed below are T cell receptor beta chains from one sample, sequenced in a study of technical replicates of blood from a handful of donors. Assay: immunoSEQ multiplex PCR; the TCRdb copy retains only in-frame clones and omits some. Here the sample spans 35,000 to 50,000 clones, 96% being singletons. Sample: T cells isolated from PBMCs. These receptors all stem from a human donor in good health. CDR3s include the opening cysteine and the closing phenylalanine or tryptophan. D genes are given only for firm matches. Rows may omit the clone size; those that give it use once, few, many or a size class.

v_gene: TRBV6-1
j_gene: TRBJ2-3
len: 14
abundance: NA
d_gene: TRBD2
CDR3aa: CASSGTSVVDTQYF
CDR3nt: TGTGCCAGCAGTGGTACTAGCGTAGTAGATACGCAGTATTTT

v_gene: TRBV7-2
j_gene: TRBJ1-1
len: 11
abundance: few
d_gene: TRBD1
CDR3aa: CASSFTGGPFF
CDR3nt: TGTGCCAGCAGCTTTACAGGGGGCCCTTTCTTT

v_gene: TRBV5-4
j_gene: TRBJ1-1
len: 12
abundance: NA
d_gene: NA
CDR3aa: CASNRLNTEAFF
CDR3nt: TGTGCCAGCAACAGACTGAACACTGAAGCTTTCTTT

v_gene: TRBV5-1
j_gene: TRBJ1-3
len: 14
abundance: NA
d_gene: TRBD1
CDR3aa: CASSLRTGANTIYF
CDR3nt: TGCGCCAGCAGCCTAAGGACAGGGGCGAACACCATATATTTT

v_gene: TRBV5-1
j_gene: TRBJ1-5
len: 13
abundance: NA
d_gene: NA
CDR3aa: CASSLGANQPQHF
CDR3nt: TGCGCCAGCAGCTTGGGGGCGAATCAGCCCCAGCATTTT

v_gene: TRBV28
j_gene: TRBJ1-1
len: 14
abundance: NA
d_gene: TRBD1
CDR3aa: CASSSGQYNAEAFF
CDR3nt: TGTGCCAGCAGTTCGGGACAGTATAACGCTGAAGCTTTCTTT

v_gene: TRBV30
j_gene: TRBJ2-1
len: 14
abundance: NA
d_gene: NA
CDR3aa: CAVAWSQRINEQFF
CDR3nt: TGTGCCGTAGCGTGGTCCCAGAGAATCAATGAGCAGTTCTTC

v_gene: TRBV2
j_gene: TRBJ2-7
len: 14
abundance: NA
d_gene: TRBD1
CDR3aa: CASSWDRSSYEQYF
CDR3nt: TGTGCCAGCAGTTGGGACAGGAGCTCCTACGAGCAGTACTTC

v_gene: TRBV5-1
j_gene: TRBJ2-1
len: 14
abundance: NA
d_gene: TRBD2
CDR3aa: CASSQGLAYNEQFF
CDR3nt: TGCGCCAGCAGCCAGGGACTAGCCTACAATGAGCAGTTCTTC

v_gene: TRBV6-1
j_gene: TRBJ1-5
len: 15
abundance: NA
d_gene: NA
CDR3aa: CASRKTATYNQPQHF
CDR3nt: TGTGCCAGCAGGAAAACAGCTACTTACAATCAGCCCCAGCATTTT